This TCR beta chain was recorded in a study of blood T cell repertoires in COVID-19. Original processing methods: Amplifying reference gene primers gave estimates of nucleated cell counts. Here immunoSEQ multiplex PCR was the method, and the copy in TCRdb shows in-frame clones only, minus some. That table supplies the V and J calls and clone size; D and trimming were determined from the DNA. The sample holds 100,000 to 150,000 clones; around 88% are singletons and the top ten take about 1%. The CDR3 has 12 amino acids. V gave up 4 bases and J gave up 11 bases, with 10 bases separating them. Germline V lookup: CDR1 KGHDR, CDR2 SFDVKD.

The chain joins TRBV24-1 to TRBJ2-2; D is unclear. The source of this sequence is a woman aged 45-59 years with active or convalescent COVID-19. Sequenced input: peripheral blood. In DNA, the CDR3 is TGTGCCACCAGTGAGGGCCGGAACGAGCTGTTTTTT. It codes for CATSEGRNELFF.